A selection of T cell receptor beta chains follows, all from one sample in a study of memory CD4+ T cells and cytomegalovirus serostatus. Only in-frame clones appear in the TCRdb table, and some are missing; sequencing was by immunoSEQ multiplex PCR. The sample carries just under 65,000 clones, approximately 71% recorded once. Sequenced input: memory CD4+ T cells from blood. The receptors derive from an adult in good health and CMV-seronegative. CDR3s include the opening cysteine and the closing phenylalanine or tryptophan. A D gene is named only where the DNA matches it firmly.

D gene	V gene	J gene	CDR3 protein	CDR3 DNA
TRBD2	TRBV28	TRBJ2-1	CASSLGGTSFYNEQFF	TGTGCCAGCAGTTTAGGGGGGACTAGCTTCTACAATGAGCAGTTCTTC
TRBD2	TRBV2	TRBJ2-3	CAGGRGATDTQYF	TGCGCCGGGGGGCGGGGGGCCACAGATACGCAGTATTTT
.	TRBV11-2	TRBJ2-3	CASSFGPGIIDTQYF	TGTGCCAGCAGCTTTGGTCCCGGGATCATCGATACGCAGTATTTT
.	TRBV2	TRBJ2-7	CASSEQGSYEQYF	TGTGCCAGCAGTGAACAGGGATCCTACGAGCAGTACTTC
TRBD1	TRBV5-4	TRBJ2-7	CASSLGDRSYEQYF	TGTGCCAGCAGCTTGGGGGACAGGTCCTACGAGCAGTACTTC
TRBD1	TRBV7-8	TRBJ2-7	CASSAGPDRGDEQYF	TGTGCCAGCAGCGCCGGTCCGGACAGGGGCGACGAGCAGTACTTC
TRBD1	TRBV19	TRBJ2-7	CASSMGTGKSSYEQYF	TGTGCCAGTAGTATGGGGACAGGAAAGAGCTCCTACGAGCAGTACTTC
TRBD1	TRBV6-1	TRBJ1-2	CASHRGSNYGYTF	TGTGCCAGCCACAGGGGGTCTAACTATGGCTACACCTTC
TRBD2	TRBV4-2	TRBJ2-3	CASSRTTSGSTDTQYF	TGTGCCAGCAGCCGCACCACTAGCGGGAGCACAGATACGCAGTATTTT
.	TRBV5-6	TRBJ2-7	CASSTNRDGKSVRLYEQYF	TGTGCCAGCAGCACGAACCGGGACGGCAAATCGGTTCGGCTCTACGAGCAGTACTTC
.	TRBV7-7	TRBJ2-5	CASSLNVGRETQYF	TGTGCTAGCAGCCTGAACGTCGGAAGGGAGACCCAGTACTTC
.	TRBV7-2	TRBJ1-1	CASSLAGGYGTEAFF	TGTGCCAGCAGCTTAGCGGGGGGCTATGGTACTGAAGCTTTCTTT